This TCR beta chain was obtained from a study of control samples from healthy donors and cancer patients. Germline CDR1 is SGHTA and CDR2 is FQGTGA. V lost 5 bases to trimming and J lost 0 bases, with 16 bases between them. This CDR3 is built from 16 residues. Data came from immunoSEQ multiplex PCR; TCRdb stores just in-frame clones and leaves some out. Counted here are over 200,000 clones, around 79% occurring once; the ten biggest clones make up 10% to 15%. The chain recombines TRBV7-3 with TRBJ1-1; D remains ambiguous. The sequence came from a woman between 55 and 75 years old with lung cancer. What was sequenced was PBMCs. CDR3 region: CASSPHPSGMNTEAFF. DNA for the CDR3: TGTGCCAGCAGCCCCCACCCGAGCGGAATGAACACTGAAGCTTTCTTT.